The clone carrying this TCR beta chain was picked up many times. Its antigen is undetermined. Germline lookup yields CDR1 LNHNV and CDR2 YYDKDF (reference sequence). Trimming removed 8 bases at V and 1 base at J, with 9 bases between. This CDR3 contains 13 residues. The time point was: pre-sensitization, week 0. Treatment given: therapeutic diphenylcyclopropenone sensitization with weekly scalp DPC. TCRdb reprocessed the RACE reads via MiXCR and lists one record per CDR3 protein. The sample has 150,000 to 200,000 distinct CDR3 sequences; more than 25% are singletons. This specimen comes from a study of human T cells and chemical hapten exposure. General study findings and limits: Counts of TCRs above 1 in 1000 frequency stayed unchanged with DPC sensitization.

The material was whole blood, obtained in connection with sensitization to the hapten diphenylcyclopropenone (DPC). The TCR was taken from a woman between 25 and 40 years old with alopecia areata. Some clones in this sample may be carry-over from other donors' samples. V and J are TRBV15 and TRBJ1-5; D ambiguous. In DNA form, the CDR3 reads TGTGCCACCGGTGGCGTGAGCAATCAGCCCCAGCATTTT. It is translated as CATGGVSNQPQHF.